This TCR beta chain was identified during a study of a mutant IDH1 vaccine in newly diagnosed glioma. Study as a whole: Patients arrived already treated with radiotherapy, temozolomide, or both, most having had both.

Germline CDR1 is SGHTA and CDR2 is FQGTGA. The CDR3 is 13 amino acids. V was pared by 1 base and J by 1 base, with 3 bases between. The data were produced by immunoSEQ multiplex PCR, yet TCRdb's version contains in-frame clones alone and is incomplete. The table lists fewer than 100,000 clones, over 85% of them singletons, with less than 0.65% in the top ten. The time point was: baseline, week 1 (first vaccination visit). Treatment noted: pre-vaccination baseline after standard-of-care therapy. The TCR originated in a woman aged 50 to 60 with glioma. This rearrangement joins TRBV7-3 to TRBJ2-3; D unresolved. The source was PBMCs, collected from a glioma patient treated with radiotherapy, temozolomide or both. The CDR3 region has the DNA TGTGCCAGCAGCTTAATCGGCACAGATACGCAGTATTTT. Protein: CASSLIGTDTQYF.